This is a list of T cell receptor beta chains from one sample in a study of cytomegalovirus exposure and HLA in healthy donors. TCRdb's copy holds only in-frame clones and misses some; the assay was immunoSEQ multiplex PCR. This sample has approximately 150,000 clones, with roughly 80% found just once. The sample consisted of PBMCs. Receptors originate from a man between 35 and 55 years old in good health and CMV-seronegative. Each CDR3 is given with its conserved first and last residue. D genes are given only for firm matches. A row's size may be missing; if present it is once, few, many or a size class.

CDR3: CATQLDQGPYNEQFF; DNA: TGCGCCACCCAGCTTGATCAGGGTCCCTACAATGAGCAGTTCTTC; D: -; size: -; V: TRBV5-1; J: TRBJ2-1
CDR3: CSVGWGAGELFF; DNA: TGCAGCGTTGGTTGGGGAGCCGGGGAGCTGTTTTTT; D: -; size: -; V: TRBV29-1; J: TRBJ2-2
CDR3: CASSLSQGYNYGYTF; DNA: TGCGCCAGCAGCTTATCTCAGGGATATAACTATGGCTACACCTTC; D: -; size: -; V: TRBV5-1; J: TRBJ1-2
CDR3: CASSLVPGGRFLYF; DNA: TGTGCCAGCAGTTTAGTCCCAGGGGGCAGGTTTCTGTACTTC; D: TRBD1; size: -; V: TRBV27; J: TRBJ2-5
CDR3: CASSLWDRSYEQYF; DNA: TGTGCCAGCAGCTTATGGGACAGGTCCTACGAGCAGTACTTC; D: TRBD1; size: -; V: TRBV7-2; J: TRBJ2-7
CDR3: CAIRPKRGGRADTQYF; DNA: TGTGCCATCAGGCCTAAGCGGGGGGGCAGGGCAGATACGCAGTATTTT; D: TRBD2; size: -; V: TRBV2; J: TRBJ2-3
CDR3: CATSRGGESTNEKLFF; DNA: TGTGCCACCAGCAGAGGGGGGGAGTCAACTAATGAAAAACTGTTTTTT; D: -; size: -; V: TRBV15; J: TRBJ1-4
CDR3: CATSRPSTLNTEAFF; DNA: TGTGCCACCAGCAGGCCGAGTACTCTGAACACTGAAGCTTTCTTT; D: -; size: few; V: TRBV15; J: TRBJ1-1
CDR3: CASSLALGQGNEKLFF; DNA: TGCGCCAGCAGCTTGGCCCTGGGACAGGGAAATGAAAAACTGTTTTTT; D: TRBD1; size: -; V: TRBV5-1; J: TRBJ1-4
CDR3: CASSDVAGGYNSPLHF; DNA: TGTGCCAGCAGTGATGTCGCAGGGGGATATAATTCACCCCTCCACTTT; D: TRBD1; size: -; V: TRBV6-1; J: TRBJ1-6
CDR3: CASRPGRLGDNEQFF; DNA: TGTGCCAGCAGACCGGGGAGGTTGGGAGACAATGAGCAGTTCTTC; D: -; size: -; V: TRBV6-5; J: TRBJ2-1
CDR3: CASSLAGFGNQPQHF; DNA: TGTGCCAGCAGCTTGGCGGGGTTCGGCAATCAGCCCCAGCATTTT; D: -; size: -; V: TRBV5-5; J: TRBJ1-5
CDR3: CASSAGYSGANVLTF; DNA: TGTGCCAGCAGTGCCGGTTACTCTGGGGCCAACGTCCTGACTTTC; D: -; size: -; V: TRBV6-1; J: TRBJ2-6
CDR3: CASSPQGVITEAFF; DNA: TGTGCCAGCAGCCCCCAGGGGGTCATCACTGAAGCTTTCTTT; D: TRBD1; size: -; V: TRBV9; J: TRBJ1-1
CDR3: CASSWDRGRGDTIYF; DNA: TGTGCCAGCAGCTGGGACAGGGGGCGAGGAGACACCATATATTTT; D: TRBD1; size: -; V: TRBV7-8; J: TRBJ1-3
CDR3: CASRGLLSYEQYF; DNA: TGCGCCAGCAGGGGCCTTCTTTCCTACGAGCAGTACTTC; D: -; size: -; V: TRBV5-1; J: TRBJ2-7
CDR3: CASSQRGIDTEAFF; DNA: TGTGCCAGCAGCCAGCGAGGGATCGACACTGAAGCTTTCTTT; D: -; size: -; V: TRBV6-1; J: TRBJ1-1
CDR3: CASTRGGFGDTQYF; DNA: TGTGCCAGCACCCGGGGGGGGTTTGGAGATACGCAGTATTTT; D: TRBD2; size: -; V: TRBV9; J: TRBJ2-3
CDR3: CATSSPETQATGSTNEKLFF; DNA: TGTGCCACCAGCAGCCCTGAGACACAGGCGACGGGCTCAACTAATGAAAAACTGTTTTTT; D: -; size: -; V: TRBV15; J: TRBJ1-4
CDR3: CASRRTASGNTIYF; DNA: TGTGCCAGCAGACGAACAGCCTCTGGAAACACCATATATTTT; D: -; size: few; V: TRBV6-1; J: TRBJ1-3
CDR3: CASSLTSGGDTGELFF; DNA: TGCGCCAGCAGCTTGACCAGCGGGGGGGACACCGGGGAGCTGTTTTTT; D: TRBD2; size: -; V: TRBV5-1; J: TRBJ2-2
CDR3: CASSYRVYNSPLHF; DNA: TGTGCCAGCAGTTATAGAGTCTATAATTCACCCCTCCACTTT; D: -; size: -; V: TRBV27; J: TRBJ1-6
CDR3: CSASQGGATEAFF; DNA: TGCAGCGCTAGTCAAGGGGGCGCGACTGAAGCTTTCTTT; D: TRBD1; size: once; V: TRBV29-1; J: TRBJ1-1
CDR3: CASTGSPMYGYTF; DNA: TGTGCCAGCACGGGGTCCCCTATGTATGGCTACACCTTC; D: -; size: -; V: TRBV5-8; J: TRBJ1-2
CDR3: CASSLRIGGRSYNSPLHF; DNA: TGTGCCAGCAGCTTAAGGATAGGGGGACGCTCCTATAATTCACCCCTCCACTTT; D: -; size: -; V: TRBV7-2; J: TRBJ1-6
CDR3: CASSTGQGNIQYF; DNA: TGTGCCAGCAGCACGGGACAGGGAAACATTCAGTACTTC; D: TRBD1; size: -; V: TRBV7-3; J: TRBJ2-4
CDR3: CASSLGQANTEAFF; DNA: TGTGCCAGCAGCTTAGGACAGGCGAACACTGAAGCTTTCTTT; D: -; size: -; V: TRBV11-3; J: TRBJ1-1
CDR3: CASTYRGLTNTGELFF; DNA: TGTGCCAGCACTTACAGGGGGCTAACGAACACCGGGGAGCTGTTTTTT; D: TRBD1; size: -; V: TRBV9; J: TRBJ2-2
CDR3: CASSLTHGQDIFNYGYTF; DNA: TGTGCCAGCAGCTTAACCCATGGACAGGACATTTTTAACTATGGCTACACCTTC; D: TRBD1; size: -; V: TRBV7-9; J: TRBJ1-2
CDR3: CASSVPSGGGSSYNEQFF; DNA: TGTGCCAGCAGCGTCCCTAGCGGGGGGGGATCCTCCTACAATGAGCAGTTCTTC; D: TRBD2; size: once; V: TRBV9; J: TRBJ2-1
CDR3: CATTSGTGNTGELFF; DNA: TGTGCCACCACCTCGGGGACAGGTAACACCGGGGAGCTGTTTTTT; D: TRBD1; size: -; V: TRBV9; J: TRBJ2-2
CDR3: CASSPGERTSDTQYF; DNA: TGTGCCAGCTCCCCAGGGGAGCGGACGTCAGATACGCAGTATTTT; D: -; size: -; V: TRBV11-2; J: TRBJ2-3
CDR3: CASSRDTGGHSPLHF; DNA: TGTGCCAGCAGCCGAGATACAGGGGGTCATTCACCCCTCCACTTT; D: TRBD1; size: -; V: TRBV13; J: TRBJ1-6
CDR3: CASSQDEGFGTDTQYF; DNA: TGTGCCAGCAGCCAAGATGAGGGCTTCGGCACAGATACGCAGTATTTT; D: -; size: few; V: TRBV14; J: TRBJ2-3
CDR3: CASSPDRVQPQHF; DNA: TGTGCCAGCAGCCCCGACAGGGTTCAGCCCCAGCATTTT; D: TRBD1; size: few; V: TRBV6-1; J: TRBJ1-5
CDR3: CASSSGVGYGYTF; DNA: TGCGCCAGCAGCTCAGGGGTCGGTTATGGCTACACCTTC; D: -; size: -; V: TRBV5-1; J: TRBJ1-2
CDR3: CAWGSSIYPKKLFF; DNA: TGTGCCTGGGGGAGTTCAATCTATCCGAAAAAACTGTTTTTT; D: -; size: -; V: TRBV30; J: TRBJ1-4
CDR3: CASSHEAPNTDTQYF; DNA: TGTGCCAGCTCACACGAGGCACCTAACACAGATACGCAGTATTTT; D: -; size: -; V: TRBV18; J: TRBJ2-3
CDR3: CASSLRGHIVGTGELFF; DNA: TGTGCCAGCAGCTTAAGAGGACACATCGTCGGCACCGGGGAGCTGTTTTTT; D: -; size: -; V: TRBV7-2; J: TRBJ2-2
CDR3: CASSPLRYGGELFF; DNA: TGCGCCAGCAGCCCTCTGCGGTATGGGGGGGAGCTGTTTTTT; D: -; size: -; V: TRBV5-1; J: TRBJ2-2
CDR3: CASSSGTGAYEQYF; DNA: TGTGCCAGCAGCTCCGGGACAGGGGCCTACGAGCAGTACTTC; D: TRBD1; size: -; V: TRBV5-5; J: TRBJ2-7
CDR3: CASSFNRGATEAFF; DNA: TGTGCCAGCAGTTTTAACAGGGGGGCCACTGAAGCTTTCTTT; D: TRBD1; size: -; V: TRBV27; J: TRBJ1-1